These 5 T cell receptor beta chains were all obtained from the same sample, sequenced in a study of siplizumab effects on memory and regulatory T cells. The cells of the mixed lymphocyte reaction underwent an approximately six-day coculture at 37°C. The protocol was immunoSEQ multiplex PCR, while the TCRdb copy is restricted to in-frame clones and leaves out a portion. The data hold fewer than 4,000 clones, with about half observed a single time. These TCRs' antigens remain unknown. What was sequenced was CFSE-low (dividing) CD4+ T cells sorted from an allogeneic mixed lymphocyte reaction. The receptors come from a human donor in good health; the cells came from an allogeneic mixed lymphocyte reaction.

Only one count was recorded for this clone. V gene TRBV6-5 combines with J gene TRBJ2-5, with 9 bases identical to TRBD1. Germline V gene sequence: CDR1 MNHEY, CDR2 SVGAGI. Germline trimming cut 4 bases from V and 6 bases from J; bases unmatched to any gene: 9. The CDR3 is made up of 15 amino acids. The CDR3 DNA reads TGTGCCAGCAGTTCCGAACCACAGGGGGCGCAGACCCAGTACTTC. It specifies CASSSEPQGAQTQYF.

CDR3 protein: CASSRGQGISYEQYF. The DNA of the CDR3 is TGTGCCAGCAGTCGAGGACAGGGGATCTCCTACGAGCAGTACTTC. The chain combines TRBV6-5 with TRBJ2-7, with 9 bases matching TRBD1. V dropped 5 bases and J dropped 0; count of bases not matched to a gene: 5. The CDR3 runs to 15 residues. Germline CDR1 reads MNHEY; CDR2 reads SVGAGI.

There are a few counts of this clone. This chain joins TRBV19 and TRBJ2-7, with 10 bases lining up with TRBD1. The CDR3 loop spans 14 amino acids. The J segment lost 6 bases and the V segment lost 7 bases, leaving 9 bases of the junction unmatched. Germline loops: CDR1 LNHDA, CDR2 SQIVND (reference sequence). The CDR3 coding sequence is TGTGCCAGTACCCCGACAGGGGGCCTATCCGAGCAGTACTTC. Residues: CASTPTGGLSEQYF.

This sequence joins TRBV5-6 and TRBJ2-3; TRBD2 aligns across 14 bases. Per germline, CDR1 SGHDT and CDR2 YYEEEE. The CDR3 runs to 16 residues. After removal of 4 bases from V and 1 base from J, the junction contained 2 bases not matched to a gene. The CDR3 region has the DNA TGTGCCAGCAGCCCGGGACTAGCGGGAGGCACAGATACGCAGTATTTT. Residues: CASSPGLAGGTDTQYF.

Only a few counts were recorded for this clone. The V gene is TRBV27, the J gene TRBJ1-2; no definite D call. V gave up 6 bases and J gave up 5 bases, with 10 bases separating them. CDR1 and CDR2 from the germline V gene are MNHEY and SMNVEV (reference sequence). The CDR3 is 12 amino acids. CDR3 amino acids: CASRGRPYGYTF. CDR3 bases: TGTGCCAGCAGGGGCAGACCTTATGGCTACACCTTC.